Below are 14 T cell receptor beta chains sequenced from a single sample in a study of blood T cells in healthy people across ages. For the second PCR, which ran for 7 to 11 cycles, a sample-barcoded 5' primer and a J-beta primer mix were used. From the 5' RACE reads, TCRdb called clonotypes with MiXCR, one entry per CDR3 protein. The data hold some 700,000 distinct CDR3 sequences, with approximately 43% observed a single time. Sequenced input: blood. Receptors were obtained from a woman aged 55-70 years in good health.

The chain combines TRBV7-9 with TRBJ1-6; D may be TRBD1 (5 bases). Trimming cost V 3 bases and J 6 bases, with 12 bases left between them. The CDR3 is 15 amino acids. The germline CDR1 and CDR2 sequences are SEHNR and FQNEAQ (reference sequence). CDR3 DNA sequence: TGTGCCAGCAGCTTCATGGGGCACGGTAATTCACCCCTCCACTTT. As protein: CASSFMGHGNSPLHF.

The V gene is TRBV29-1, the J gene TRBJ2-5, with D maybe TRBD2 (5 bases). CDR1 is SQVTM, CDR2 ANQGSEA, per germline. Trimming removed 6 bases from V and 11 bases from J, with 25 bases in between. The CDR3 length is 14 residues. The CDR3 nucleotides read TGCAGCGTCCTGTCCGGGTTCAATTACCGGAGGCAGTACTTC. Translated: CSVLSGFNYRRQYF.

This chain links TRBV18 with TRBJ2-5; unclear D gene. V lost 4 bases and J lost 4, with 10 bases in between. CDR1 is KGHSH and CDR2 is LQKENI in the germline V gene. The CDR3 has 13 residues. CDR3 sequence reads: CASSRPGGETQYF. In DNA form, the CDR3 reads TGTGCCAGCTCACGACCGGGCGGAGAGACCCAGTACTTC.

This chain uses TRBV20-1 with TRBJ2-1, with TRBD1 matching over 10 bases. Germline CDR1 DFQATT, CDR2 SNEGSKA (reference sequence). The CDR3 consists of 15 residues. V lost 2 bases to trimming and J lost 5 bases; unmatched junction nucleotides: 6. The CDR3, as DNA: TGCAGTGCTAGATCTCCCGGGACAGGGGACAATGAGCAGTTCTTC. Translation gives CSARSPGTGDNEQFF.

This sequence joins TRBV13 and TRBJ2-1; maybe TRBD2 (5 bases). The DNA end is a closer match to TRBJ2-7, so the J assignment may be wrong. The CDR3 totals 15 residues. CDR1 is PRHDT and CDR2 is FYEKMQ in the germline V gene (reference sequence). CDR3 nucleotide sequence: TGTGCCAGCAGCTTATTATGGAGGTCCTACAATGAGCAGTACTTC. It yields the protein CASSLLWRSYNEQYF.

V and J are TRBV14 and TRBJ2-1, with D possibly being TRBD2 (6 bases). The CDR3 has 17 amino acids. Germline CDR1 reads SGHDN; CDR2 reads FVKESK. V lost 1 base to trimming and J lost 7 bases, with 20 bases between them. The CDR3 loop reads CASSQGVRGMIRNEQFF. The CDR3 DNA reads TGTGCCAGCAGCCAAGGTGTACGGGGGATGATTAGGAATGAGCAGTTCTTC.

This clonotype has only a few counts. The rearrangement uses TRBV5-1 and TRBJ1-4; D possibly corresponds to TRBD1 (5 bases). CDR1 and CDR2 (germline): SGHRS, YFSETQ. V was clipped by 1 base and J by 0 bases, with 13 bases between them. CDR3 length: 17 amino acids. As DNA, the CDR3 is TGCGCCAGCAGCTTGAACCCGACAGATGCAACTAATGAAAAACTGTTTTTT. This gives the protein CASSLNPTDATNEKLFF.

The chain uses TRBV6-5 and TRBJ2-7, with D perhaps given as TRBD1 or TRBD2 (5 bases each). The germline gives CDR1 MNHEY, CDR2 SVGAGI. Deletions cut 6 bases from V and 3 bases from J, with 12 bases between. This CDR3 region has 13 residues. The CDR3 protein is CASSPGALYEQYF. The CDR3 DNA reads TGTGCCAGCAGCCCCGGGGCGCTCTACGAGCAGTACTTC.

The V call is TRBV20-1, the J call TRBJ2-5; a possible D gene is TRBD2 (5 bases). Germline V lookup: CDR1 DFQATT, CDR2 SNEGSKA (reference sequence). The CDR3 consists of 11 residues. CDR3 nucleotides: TGCAGCGTCGAGGGTACCTACGGGCAGTACTTC. Translation gives CSVEGTYGQYF.

This clonotype was counted only a few times. This rearrangement joins TRBV6-5 to TRBJ2-7; 7 bases are a match to TRBD1. Germline assignment: CDR1 MNHEY and CDR2 SVGAGI. The V and J ends lost 6 bases and 6 bases, in that order; junction bases with no gene match: 8. This CDR3 spans 13 amino acids. The CDR3 region has the DNA TGTGCCAGCAGAGTATCGACAGGGCTCGAGCAGTACTTC. Its protein is CASRVSTGLEQYF.

The CDR3 region has the DNA TGTGCCAGCAGCTTAGAAGGACAGGGATTCGAGCAGTACTTC. It codes for CASSLEGQGFEQYF. The chain carries TRBV7-9 and TRBJ2-7, with 8 bases identical to TRBD1. Germline CDR1 is SEHNR and CDR2 is FQNEAQ (reference sequence). The CDR3 extends over 14 amino acids. The trim removed 1 base at V and 6 bases at J, leaving 5 bases unmatched.

This rearrangement joins TRBV4-2 to TRBJ2-5, with 7 bases matching TRBD2. The DNA end lines up better with TRBJ2-7; the J call may be wrong. The CDR3 consists of 15 residues. Germline loops: CDR1 LGHNA, CDR2 YNFKEQ. CDR3 coding DNA: TGTGCCAGCAGCCAATCGGGCGGGAGTTTCCACGAGCAGTACTTC. Protein sequence: CASSQSGGSFHEQYF.

This clonotype has just a few counts. The chain combines TRBV20-1 with TRBJ2-1; 11 bases agree with TRBD2. The V and J ends lost 3 bases and 7 bases, in that order; junction bases with no gene match: 14. Germline V gene data show CDR1 as DFQATT and CDR2 as SNEGSKA (reference sequence). CDR3 length: 17 amino acids. CDR3 protein: CSASLTSGSGYRNEQFF. CDR3 in DNA: TGCAGTGCTAGCCTAACTAGCGGGAGTGGGTATAGGAATGAGCAGTTCTTC.

This clonotype was observed a handful of times. This chain joins TRBV20-1 and TRBJ2-7; 10 nucleotides agree with TRBD1. J was trimmed by 5 bases and V by 5 bases; bases with no gene match: 15. Per germline, CDR1 DFQATT and CDR2 SNEGSKA (reference sequence). This CDR3 is 16 amino acids long. DNA of the CDR3: TGCAGTGCTTACGACAGGGGGCGCGCATGGAACCACGAGCAGTACTTC. Translated, it gives CSAYDRGRAWNHEQYF.